Sequencing of this T cell receptor (beta chain) was carried out in a study of cytomegalovirus exposure and HLA in healthy donors. The V end was cut by 1 base, the J end by 4 bases, with 17 bases between. There are 15 residues in the CDR3. Germline CDR1 is GTSNPN and CDR2 is SVGIG (reference sequence). The PCR used 60 Vbeta and 13 Jbeta primers. TCRdb keeps only in-frame clones here, not all; method: immunoSEQ multiplex PCR. The sample totals about 130,000 clones; its top ten clones hold about 0.93%. The rearrangement links TRBV30 to TRBJ2-7; D may be TRBD1 (6 bases). This clonotype originated in a man younger than 35 in good health and CMV-seronegative. The material sequenced was PBMCs. For the CDR3, the DNA is TGTGCCTGGAGTGCACAGGGCACACCCTTGTACGAGCAGTACTTC. Its translation is CAWSAQGTPLYEQYF.